This TCR beta chain stems from a study of cytomegalovirus exposure and HLA in healthy donors. Whole-study results and caveats: As a later analysis showed, a missense DCLRE1C variant was linked to trimming of TCR beta V- and J-genes. Cytomegalovirus status, reportedly, was diagnosed with high specificity and sensitivity by the classifier.

With 60 Vbeta and 13 Jbeta primers, the PCR was carried out. The assay was immunoSEQ multiplex PCR, and TCRdb's table has in-frame clones only and misses some. The sample yields over 200,000 clones, approximately 82% seen once. Remarks on this clone: Its target is unknown.

This CDR3 spans 14 amino acids. CDR1 and CDR2 from the germline V gene are MDHEN and SYDVKM. V was pared by 0 bases and J by 7 bases, with 9 bases between. This chain connects TRBV28 to TRBJ1-4; tentative D call: TRBD1 (5 bases). This receptor was obtained from a woman aged 40 to 49 in good health and CMV-seronegative. Sequenced sample: PBMCs. The CDR3 nucleotides read TGTGCCAGCAGTTTATGGCAGGGTGGTGAAAAACTGTTTTTT. Translated: CASSLWQGGEKLFF.